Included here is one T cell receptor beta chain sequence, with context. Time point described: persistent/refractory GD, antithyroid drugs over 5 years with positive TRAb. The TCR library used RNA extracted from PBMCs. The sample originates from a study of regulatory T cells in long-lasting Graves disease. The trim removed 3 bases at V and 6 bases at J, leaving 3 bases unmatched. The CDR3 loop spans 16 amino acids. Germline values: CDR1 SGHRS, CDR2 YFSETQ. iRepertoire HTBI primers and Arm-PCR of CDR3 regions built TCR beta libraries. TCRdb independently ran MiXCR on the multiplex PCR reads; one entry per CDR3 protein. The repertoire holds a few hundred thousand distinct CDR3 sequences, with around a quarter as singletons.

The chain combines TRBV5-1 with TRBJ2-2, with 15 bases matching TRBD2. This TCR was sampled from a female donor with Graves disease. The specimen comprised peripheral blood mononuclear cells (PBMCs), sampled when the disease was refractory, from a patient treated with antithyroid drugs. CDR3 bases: TGCGCCAGCAGCTGGACTAGCGGGAGGGGCGCCGGGGAGCTGTTTTTT. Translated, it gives CASSWTSGRGAGELFF.